Listed below are T cell receptor beta chains from one sample, sequenced in a study of T-cell memory formation after mild COVID-19. TCRdb reprocessed the 5' RACE reads via MiXCR and lists one record per CDR3 protein. The sample carries 450,000 or so distinct CDR3 sequences, over 15% recorded once. Sequencing used PBMCs or a T cell subset sorted from them (not recorded which). The receptors were gathered from an adult woman who had mild COVID-19 (a few samples of this study predate the infection). Cell type and time point are not known. The CDR3 runs from the conserved cysteine through the conserved F or W. D genes are given only for firm matches. The size field is filled for only some rows; it gives once, few, many or a size class.

clone_size d_call cdr3_length j_call v_call cdr3_nt cdr3_aa
NA TRBD2 18 TRBJ2-2 TRBV7-2 TGTGCCAGCAGCTCAGGGACTAGCGGCCGCGGGTGGGGCGGGGAGCTGTTTTTT CASSSGTSGRGWGGELFF
NA NA 12 TRBJ1-1 TRBV29-1 TGCAGCGTTGTAGGGAAAGGCACTGAAGCTTTCTTT CSVVGKGTEAFF
few TRBD2 17 TRBJ2-3 TRBV5-1 TGCGCCAGCAGCCCCCGCCCGACTAGCGGGGGGGCAGATACGCAGTATTTT CASSPRPTSGGADTQYF
NA NA 14 TRBJ1-4 TRBV12-3/TRBV12-4 TGTGCCAGCGGGGAGCAGGCAATAAATGAAAAACTGTTTTTT CASGEQAINEKLFF
few NA 14 TRBJ2-1 TRBV10-3 TGTGCCATCAGTGAGCCGTTTGGGATCAATGAGCAGTTCTTC CAISEPFGINEQFF
few NA 14 TRBJ1-5 TRBV11-2 TGTGCCAGCAGCTTAGAGGACGGTCGGGGGCTCCAGCATTTT CASSLEDGRGLQHF
few NA 13 TRBJ2-4 TRBV19 TGTGCCAGTAGGCACGACAGGCGAAACATTCAGTACTTC CASRHDRRNIQYF
few TRBD2 18 TRBJ2-4 TRBV4-1 TGCGCCAGCAGCCTGGGACTAGCGGGGGGAGTAGCCAAAAACATTCAGTACTTC CASSLGLAGGVAKNIQYF
NA TRBD1 16 TRBJ2-5 TRBV18 TGTGCCAGCTCACCAAGGGGACAGGCCGGGGAAGAGACCCAGTACTTC CASSPRGQAGEETQYF
few TRBD1 14 TRBJ1-1 TRBV7-6 TGTGCCAGCAGCTTACGGACAGGGGGCTCTGAAGCTTTCTTT CASSLRTGGSEAFF
few TRBD2 18 TRBJ2-3 TRBV12-3/TRBV12-4 TGTGCCAGCAGCCGGGTATCTCCTAGCGGCACTAGCACAGATACGCAGTATTTT CASSRVSPSGTSTDTQYF
NA TRBD2 15 TRBJ2-5 TRBV4-3 TGCGCCAGCAGCCAAGAAGCGGGGGAAGGTGGGACCCAGTACTTC CASSQEAGEGGTQYF
few TRBD2 15 TRBJ2-2 TRBV2 TGTGCCAGCAGTCTACGGACTAGGAACACCGGGGAGCTGTTTTTT CASSLRTRNTGELFF
NA TRBD1 12 TRBJ1-2 TRBV29-1 TGCAGCGTCCAGGACAGGGACTATGGCTACACCTTC CSVQDRDYGYTF
many TRBD1 16 TRBJ2-7 TRBV5-1 TGCGCCAGCAGCTTGGGCGACAGGGGGTTATCCTACGAGCAGTACTTC CASSLGDRGLSYEQYF
few NA 14 TRBJ2-1 TRBV24-1 TGTGCCACCAGTGAACCCACAGGGTACAATGAGCAGTTCTTC CATSEPTGYNEQFF
few TRBD1 17 TRBJ1-1 TRBV4-2 TGTGCCAGCACTACAGGGGGGAACAGGGAGACGGGCACTGAAGCTTTCTTT CASTTGGNRETGTEAFF
NA TRBD2 17 TRBJ2-3 TRBV7-3 TGTGCCAGCAGCTTAAACCCTAGCGGGGTAGGTGCAGATACGCAGTATTTT CASSLNPSGVGADTQYF
few TRBD1 13 TRBJ1-1 TRBV6-5 TGTGCCAGCAGTTACTTTCAGGGGGCGGGGGCTTTCTTT CASSYFQGAGAFF
NA NA 15 TRBJ2-1 TRBV9 TGTGCCAGCAGCGTAGAGGGACTGAGTTACAATGAGCAGTTCTTC CASSVEGLSYNEQFF
NA TRBD2 19 TRBJ2-2 TRBV7-3 TGTGCCAGCAGCAAACAGGGACTAGCGGGACGATCGAACACCGGGGAGCTGTTTTTT CASSKQGLAGRSNTGELFF
NA TRBD2 14 TRBJ2-1 TRBV20-1 TGCAGTGCAAAGGGACTAGCGGGGAACAATGAGCAGTTCTTC CSAKGLAGNNEQFF
NA NA 13 TRBJ2-1 TRBV12-3/TRBV12-4 TGTGCCAGCAGTTTCTGGGGAATCGATGAGCAGTTCTTC CASSFWGIDEQFF
NA TRBD1 17 TRBJ1-2 TRBV3-1 TGTGCCAGCACCCCGGGACAGGCTACCTTCTATAACTATGGCTACACCTTC CASTPGQATFYNYGYTF
few NA 13 TRBJ2-2 TRBV7-9 TGTGCCAGCAGCTTATTAAGCACCGGGGAGCTGTTTTTT CASSLLSTGELFF
few TRBD1 16 TRBJ1-1 TRBV30 TGTGCCTGGAGCCGGGGGGCAGGGGGCAAATACACTGAAGCTTTCTTT CAWSRGAGGKYTEAFF
NA TRBD1 12 TRBJ2-3 TRBV7-9 TGTGCCAGCAGCCGGGGACAGCCGGACGGAGTTTTT CASSRGQPDGVF
NA NA 13 TRBJ1-5 TRBV30 TGTGCCTGGAGTAAAGGGTTTCGGCAGCCCCAGCATTTT CAWSKGFRQPQHF
few TRBD2 15 TRBJ2-3 TRBV7-2 TGTGCCAGCAGCCAAGGACTAGCGAACACAGATACGCAGTATTTT CASSQGLANTDTQYF
NA NA 13 TRBJ1-2 TRBV3-1 TGTGCCAGCAGCTCAAGCTTGAAGGGTGGCTACACCTTC CASSSSLKGGYTF
few TRBD1 16 TRBJ2-6 TRBV6-6 TGTGCCAGCAGTTATCAGACAGGGACTGGGGCCAACGTCCTGACTTTC CASSYQTGTGANVLTF
NA NA 14 TRBJ2-5 TRBV12-3/TRBV12-4 TGTGCCAGCAGTTCTGTGGACGGCCTAGAGACCCAGTACTTC CASSSVDGLETQYF
once NA 14 TRBJ1-1 TRBV2 TGTGCCAGCAGTGTGAGACAGATGAACACTGAAGCTTTCTTT CASSVRQMNTEAFF
NA NA 19 TRBJ1-6 TRBV20-1 TGCAGTGCTAGAGATCCGGGGATCTCCGAGCTTTTCTATAATTCACCCCTCCACTTT CSARDPGISELFYNSPLHF
NA NA 13 TRBJ2-3 TRBV24-1 TGTGCCACCAGTGATCAGTGGGGGTATACGCAGTATTTT CATSDQWGYTQYF
NA NA 15 TRBJ2-2 TRBV11-2 TGTGCCAGCAGCTTATTATCCGGGACAAGGGGAGAGCTGTTTTTT CASSLLSGTRGELFF
few NA 14 TRBJ1-6 TRBV5-6 TGTGCCAGCAGCCTCGAAATGGGCAGATCACCCCTCCACTTT CASSLEMGRSPLHF
many TRBD1 16 TRBJ2-5 TRBV7-7 TGTGCTAGCAGCTTATCAGGACAGGGACCCCAAGAGACCCAGTACTTC CASSLSGQGPQETQYF
few NA 15 TRBJ2-3 TRBV9 TGTGCCAGCAGCGTAGGGGGAGGGGGCGCAGATACGCAGTATTTT CASSVGGGGADTQYF
few NA 13 TRBJ2-3 TRBV6-6 TGTGCCAGCGAGGGGGAAACCACAGATACGCAGTATTTT CASEGETTDTQYF
NA NA 14 TRBJ2-5 TRBV7-8 TGTGCCAGCAGCCTCGGTTTGTACCAAGAGACCCAGTACTTC CASSLGLYQETQYF
NA TRBD1 15 TRBJ1-1 TRBV12-3/TRBV12-4 TGTGCCAGCAGACCTTCGACAGGGGAAGACACTGAAGCTTTCTTT CASRPSTGEDTEAFF
few TRBD2 16 TRBJ2-1 TRBV14 TGTGCCAGCAGCCCCCCCGGGAGGGAGTCCTACAATGAGCAGTTCTTC CASSPPGRESYNEQFF
NA TRBD1 15 TRBJ2-7 TRBV19 TGTGCCAGTAGTCCTAGCCCGGACAGGTCTTACGAGCAGTACTTC CASSPSPDRSYEQYF
once TRBD1 14 TRBJ2-7 TRBV28 TGTGCCAGCAGTTTAGCTGACAGGGATAACGAGCAGTACTTC CASSLADRDNEQYF
few NA 17 TRBJ1-5 TRBV12-3/TRBV12-4 TGTGCCAGCAGTTTACAGGGGCTTTGGGTCGGCAATCAGCCCCAGCATTTT CASSLQGLWVGNQPQHF
few NA 17 TRBJ1-4 TRBV5-1 TGCGCCAGCAGCTTGGGTAACAGCATCACAACTAATGAAAAACTGTTTTTT CASSLGNSITTNEKLFF
NA NA 13 TRBJ2-5 TRBV24-1 TGTGCCACCAGTGGGGGGGGCAGGGAGACCCAGTACTTC CATSGGGRETQYF
few TRBD2 17 TRBJ2-3 TRBV7-2 TGTGCCAGCAGCTCCGGACTAGCGGGGGGGCCCACAGATACGCAGTATTTT CASSSGLAGGPTDTQYF